Shown below are 17 T cell receptor beta chains from a single sample sequenced in a study of identical twins. A single record per CDR3 protein comes from TCRdb applying MiXCR to the 5' RACE reads. The sample carries 700,000 to 950,000 distinct CDR3 sequences, about 12% recorded once. These data also featured in a second study, about yellow fever vaccine responses in identical twins.

The sample comprised PBMCs. Receptors were obtained from a young woman in good health.

The V call is TRBV20-1, the J call TRBJ2-7; the D is unclear. The CDR3 spans 10 residues. The V gene lost 6 bases and the J gene lost 3 bases, with 6 bases spanning the gap. Germline CDR1 reads DFQATT; CDR2 reads SNEGSKA (reference sequence). CDR3 DNA sequence: TGCAGTGCCAGTAACTACGAGCAGTACTTC. It translates to CSASNYEQYF.

In this sample, this clonotype turned up once. The V and J genes are TRBV18 and TRBJ2-3, with 9 bases fitting TRBD1. J was trimmed by 3 bases and V by 0 bases; bases with no gene match: 7. CDR1 KGHSH and CDR2 LQKENI come from the germline V gene. This CDR3 is 17 amino acids long. This CDR3 is CASSPPVQGASTDTQYF. In DNA, the CDR3 is TGTGCCAGCTCACCACCGGTACAGGGGGCTAGTACAGATACGCAGTATTTT.

This clonotype was observed a handful of times. CDR3 in amino acids: CASSLLQRYEQYF. The CDR3, as DNA: TGCGCCAGCAGCTTACTTCAAAGATACGAGCAGTACTTC. The chain is built from TRBV5-1 and TRBJ2-7; D gene unclear. CDR3 length: 13 residues. Trimming stripped 2 bases from V and 4 bases from J, with 10 bases between. CDR1 is SGHRS and CDR2 is YFSETQ in the germline V gene.

This clonotype came up a few times. The chain couples TRBV2 to TRBJ1-4; maybe TRBD1 (5 bases). CDR1 and CDR2 (germline): SNHLY, FYNNEI. The V and J ends lost 6 bases and 3 bases respectively, with 14 bases between them. CDR3 length: 15 residues. In DNA form, the CDR3 reads TGTGCCAGCAGCGCCCGGGGGAGCCCTAATGAAAAACTGTTTTTT. Translation gives CASSARGSPNEKLFF.

V usage is TRBV7-8 and J usage is TRBJ1-5; 8 nucleotides line up with TRBD1. V was clipped by 6 bases and J by 7 bases; unmatched bases: 8. The CDR3 length is 14 residues. Per the germline V gene, CDR1 is SGHVS and CDR2 is FQNEAQ. As DNA, the CDR3 is TGTGCCAGCAGTCCTGACAGGGGACAGCAGCCCCAGCATTTT. Amino acids: CASSPDRGQQPQHF.

The table lists this clonotype with a few counts. The chain is built from TRBV12-3 or TRBV12-4 and TRBJ2-3; 10 bases map to TRBD2. This CDR3 comprises 18 residues. V shed 5 bases and J 2 bases; nucleotides not matched to a gene: 13. This CDR3 is CASSLSWVLAGDTDTQYF. DNA for the CDR3: TGTGCCAGCAGTCTTTCCTGGGTTCTAGCGGGAGACACAGATACGCAGTATTTT.

The V gene is TRBV20-1, the J gene TRBJ1-1; no clear D. Trimming removed 2 bases from V and 1 base from J, with 14 bases in between. The length of the CDR3 is 15 residues. CDR1 and CDR2 (germline): DFQATT, SNEGSKA (reference sequence). CDR3 coding DNA: TGCAGTGCTAGATTGGGAGGCCCTGGGAACACTGAAGCTTTCTTT. Protein sequence: CSARLGGPGNTEAFF.

Ten or more counts support this clonotype. This chain joins TRBV12-3 or TRBV12-4 and TRBJ2-7; D may be TRBD2 (6 bases). CDR3 length equals 15 residues. V was pared by 2 bases and J by 0 bases, with 11 bases between. CDR3 sequence: CASSLSGSNSYEQYF. Written as DNA, the CDR3 is TGTGCCAGCAGTTTATCCGGGAGTAACTCCTACGAGCAGTACTTC.

This clonotype has more than one count but fewer than ten. V is TRBV20-1 and J is TRBJ1-3, with D maybe TRBD1 (6 bases). Germline CDR1 reads DFQATT; CDR2 reads SNEGSKA (reference sequence). The CDR3 is made up of 15 amino acids. V dropped 3 bases and J dropped 2 bases, with 14 bases sitting between them. As DNA, the CDR3 is TGCAGTGCTAGGGCGAATTCAGGGGCTGGAAACACCATATATTTT. Encoded protein: CSARANSGAGNTIYF.

This clonotype was observed at least ten times. The rearrangement joins TRBV10-3 to TRBJ1-1; D not resolved. Germline-derived CDR1 and CDR2 are ENHRY and SYGVKD. With 2 bases removed from V and 2 bases from J, the gap between germline ends came to 9 bases. This CDR3 contains 14 residues. The CDR3 here is CAISESGPNTEAFF. DNA for the CDR3: TGTGCCATCAGTGAGAGCGGCCCTAACACTGAAGCTTTCTTT.

This clonotype was counted a few times. The chain couples TRBV12-3 or TRBV12-4 to TRBJ2-1; D may be TRBD2 (5 bases). CDR3 length: 16 amino acids. V gave up 6 bases and J gave up 0 bases, with 15 bases separating them. The CDR3 loop is CASRGIARDSYNEQFF. CDR3 nucleotides: TGTGCCAGCAGGGGGATAGCGAGAGACTCCTACAATGAGCAGTTCTTC.

J is TRBJ2-1 and V is TRBV3-1; the match to TRBD2 covers 9 bases. The CDR3 extends over 19 amino acids. The germline V gene encodes CDR1 LGHDT and CDR2 YNNKEL (reference sequence). The V segment lost 3 bases and the J segment 1 base; nucleotides outside the gene matches: 13. The CDR3 region has the DNA TGTGCCAGCAGCCAGTCGGCGGGAGGGCCGCGTACGTCCTACAATGAGCAGTTCTTC. The encoded protein is CASSQSAGGPRTSYNEQFF.

The rearrangement links TRBV5-1 to TRBJ2-6; D ambiguous. V gave up 0 bases and J gave up 6 bases, with 13 bases separating them. Per the germline V gene, CDR1 is SGHRS and CDR2 is YFSETQ. The CDR3 contains 16 residues. The CDR3 sequence is CASSLVIAQLANVLTF. For the CDR3, the DNA is TGCGCCAGCAGCTTGGTTATAGCCCAGCTGGCCAACGTCCTGACTTTC.

This clonotype occurred a few times. J is TRBJ1-1 and V is TRBV28; TRBD1 might be the D (5 bases). Germline CDR1 reads MDHEN; CDR2 reads SYDVKM. The CDR3 consists of 15 residues. With 6 bases removed from V and 2 bases from J, the gap between germline ends came to 16 bases. The chain's CDR3 is CASSYAGTSNTEAFF. The CDR3 region has the DNA TGTGCCAGCAGCTACGCCGGGACCTCAAACACTGAAGCTTTCTTT.

This clonotype appeared a few times. CDR3 amino acids: CASSRVGTGELFF. The DNA of the CDR3 is TGTGCCAGTAGTAGGGTGGGGACCGGGGAGCTGTTTTTT. J is TRBJ2-2 and V is TRBV19; D is undetermined. The CDR3 totals 13 residues. The V and J ends lost 4 bases and 5 bases respectively, with 8 bases between them. The germline CDR1 and CDR2 sequences are LNHDA and SQIVND (reference sequence).

This clonotype has ten or more counts. The chain couples TRBV6-5 to TRBJ2-7, with a tentative D call TRBD1 (6 bases). V lost 2 bases and J 2 bases, leaving 10 bases between the germline ends. This CDR3 is 14 amino acids long. The germline V gene encodes CDR1 MNHEY and CDR2 SVGAGI. In DNA, the CDR3 is TGTGCCAGCAGTTACGGGGGCGCAGCCTACGAGCAGTACTTC. It is translated as CASSYGGAAYEQYF.

This clonotype showed up just a few times. This sequence joins TRBV7-9 and TRBJ1-2; possibly TRBD1 for D (5 bases). The CDR3 spans 12 residues. V lost 0 bases and J 8 bases, leaving 7 bases between the germline ends. In germline, CDR1 is SEHNR, CDR2 FQNEAQ (reference sequence). CDR3 coding DNA: TGTGCCAGCAGCTTAGCTGGGGGAGGCTACACCTTC. This translates into CASSLAGGGYTF.